This entry lists 2 T cell receptor beta chains sequenced from one sample in a study of T cell changes during pregnancy in multiple sclerosis. The method was immunoSEQ multiplex PCR; TCRdb's version includes in-frame clones alone and lacks a portion of them. Of about 25,000 clones listed, around nine tenths are singletons. The material was CD8+ T cells from peripheral blood mononuclear cells, obtained in the third trimester of pregnancy. The source of these receptors is a female donor in good health, enrolled as a control in a pregnancy study.

This rearrangement joins TRBV7-9 to TRBJ2-5, with D possibly matching TRBD2 (5 bases). Trimming cost V 6 bases and J 2 bases, with 13 bases left between them. CDR1 and CDR2 from the germline V gene are SEHNR and FQNEAQ (reference sequence). This CDR3 spans 14 amino acids. CDR3 sequence (DNA): TGTGCCAGCAGGAGTAGCGCCCCACAAGAGACCCAGTACTTC. It translates to CASRSSAPQETQYF.

The chain combines TRBV6-5 with TRBJ2-7; the D is unclear. Germline V CDR1 and CDR2: MNHEY, SVGAGI. This CDR3 contains 13 residues. V dropped 2 bases and J dropped 3 bases, with 8 bases sitting between them. CDR3 amino acids: CASSYNADYEQYF. The CDR3 coding sequence is TGTGCCAGCAGTTACAACGCAGACTACGAGCAGTACTTC.